This section outlines one TCR beta chain sequence together with its context. Its antigen is currently not known. Base qualities are missing; no much larger clone stands one base away. TCR CDR3 regions were amplified from genomic DNA by multiplex PCR using the deep immunoSEQ assay. For each cell subset, the extracted genomic DNA was distributed evenly across all wells of several immunoSEQ 96-well plates, and each plate served as one replicate. For unsorted PBMC, about 0.3 ug genomic DNA, equal to 30,000 or so T cell genomes, was loaded into each replicate PCR. Ten immunoSEQ deep assay plates were used to sequence the unsorted PBMC genomic DNA. Purified libraries were measured with a Qubit 3.0 fluorometer, size-checked on a Bioanalyzer 2100, and measured again with the KAPA Library Quantification kit. Every immunoSEQ 96-well plate was sequenced on a dedicated single-read 150-cycle Illumina NextSeq 550 flow cell. As for the original processing: Because the immunoSEQ output held only junctional sequences and lacked quality scores, the filtering could not match the filtering applied to full-length reads. To assign V/J genes and CDR3, sequences were annotated using PyIR, a Python wrapper for IgBLAST v1.9, with IMGT germline references. Reads with weak V/J assignments (E-value above 1e-6), missing CDR3, stop codons, out-of-frame junctions, or ambiguous translated residues were removed. A V3J clonotype was defined by an identical inferred V gene, J gene, and CDR3 amino acid sequence. Percentage overlap between repertoires was calculated by dividing the number of shared unique clonotypes by the size of the smaller repertoire. RTK rarefaction, the Chao1 estimator, and Recon v2.1 estimates of unobserved clonotypes were used to assess repertoire richness. TCRdb stores this immuneACCESS table with in-frame sequences only. Part of the clones is absent; in the studies checked, under half of the shortfall reflects unresolved V genes, and no reason is known for the rest. The V and J calls and clone size come from that table; D and trimming were worked out from the DNA. The sample profile shows about 480,000 clones; 79% of them were found once. Together, the top ten hold 13% of the sample.

The data derive from a study of shared clonotypes between healthy human individuals (dated by TCRdb to about 2020). Regarding the study in general: Three men and two women, aged 18 to 49 years, made up the cohort. To estimate repertoire size and how much clonotypes are shared between individuals, the study performed deep sequencing of blood TCR repertoires from a handful of healthy adults. To increase sequencing depth and limit assay-specific biases, different laboratories used diverse techniques to prepare libraries and sequence TCR repertoires. Between about 0.85 and 8.9 billion PBMCs per donor were obtained by leukapheresis. What the research found in general, with its limitations: Pairwise subsampling led to the expectation that sequencing depth would affect the degree of clonotype sharing among donors. The small number of donors limited the genetic and exposure-history diversity represented. Only blood was sampled, and tissue TCR repertoires likely differ from those in blood.

From the germline V gene (reference sequence), CDR1 is MNHEY and CDR2 is SMNVEV. V drops 1 base and J drops 3 bases, leaving 11 bases in between. Its CDR3 holds 15 amino acids, cysteine through phenylalanine. Kept here is only the CDR3 DNA, which spans 45 bases and is read in frame from base 1. Healthy HIV-negative adults with no recently reported acute infections or vaccinations were included as donors. Only Caucasian adults living in Nashville, Tennessee, USA were represented among the donors. For unsorted samples, tens of millions of PBMCs were counted, and genomic DNA was extracted using the QIAamp DNA Blood Mini kit. Blood was collected by leukapheresis, and PBMCs were isolated by Ficoll-Histopaque density gradient centrifugation and then cryopreserved in liquid nitrogen vapor phase.

This receptor was identified in a woman aged 40 to 50 in good health. Some clones in this sample may be carry-over from other donors' samples. The rearranged chain carries TRBV27 and TRBJ2-3; no D gene is confidently identified. Sequences were obtained from PBMCs. The DNA sequence is given as TGTGCCAGCAGTTTATTTACGGTGGGGACAGATACGCAGTATTTT. Its amino acids are CASSLFTVGTDTQYF.